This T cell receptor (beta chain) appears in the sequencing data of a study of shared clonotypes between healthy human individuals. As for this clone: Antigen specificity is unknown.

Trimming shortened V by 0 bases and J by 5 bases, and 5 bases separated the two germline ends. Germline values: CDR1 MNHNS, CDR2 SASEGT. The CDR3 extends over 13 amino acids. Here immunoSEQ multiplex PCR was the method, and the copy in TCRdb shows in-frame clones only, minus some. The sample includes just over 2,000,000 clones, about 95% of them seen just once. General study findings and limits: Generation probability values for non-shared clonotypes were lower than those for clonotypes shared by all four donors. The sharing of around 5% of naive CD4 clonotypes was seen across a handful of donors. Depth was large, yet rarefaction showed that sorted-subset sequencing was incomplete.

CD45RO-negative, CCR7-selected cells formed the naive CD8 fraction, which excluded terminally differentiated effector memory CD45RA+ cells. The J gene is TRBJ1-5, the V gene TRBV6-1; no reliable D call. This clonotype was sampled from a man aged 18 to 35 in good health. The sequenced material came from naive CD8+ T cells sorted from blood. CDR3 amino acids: CASSEAKYQPQHF. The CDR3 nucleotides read TGTGCCAGCAGTGAAGCGAAATATCAGCCCCAGCATTTT.